A selection of T cell receptor beta chains follows, all from one sample in a study of patients and donors after allogeneic stem cell transplantation. Each CDR3 protein is one row after TCRdb ran MiXCR on the RT-PCR reads. The sample yields 920,000 or so distinct CDR3 sequences, around 17% seen once. The material sequenced was blood, either unsorted or a sorted T cell fraction (not recorded which). These receptors were obtained from a human donor who was either an allogeneic HSCT recipient or a stem cell or donor lymphocyte infusion donor (not recorded which). It is not recorded whose cells these are; they may come from a transplant donor. Each CDR3 is given without its conserved first and last residue. Clone size is not always given. Where it is, it says once, few, many or a class for expanded clones.

cdr3_aa,v_call,clone_size,j_call
ASSLKKNTEAF,TRBV7-3,many,TRBJ1-1
ASSGTTGAANIQY,TRBV2,-,TRBJ2-4
ASSFGTGLDEQF,TRBV5-1,few,TRBJ2-1
ASSSLAGGIYNEQF,TRBV7-9,-,TRBJ2-1
ASSLMGPNYEQY,TRBV5-1,-,TRBJ2-7
ASRPRQGSSPLH,TRBV14,-,TRBJ1-6
ASSQTSLETQY,TRBV5-4,-,TRBJ2-5
ASNWNTEAF,TRBV25-1,many,TRBJ1-1
ASSYNRVYEQY,TRBV6-2/TRBV6-3,few,TRBJ2-7
ASSYSGGAPITQY,TRBV5-5,-,TRBJ2-3
ASLPGATSYEQY,TRBV28,-,TRBJ2-7
ASSLTSNSNQPQH,TRBV12-3/TRBV12-4,few,TRBJ1-5
ASSLRKREKVYEQY,TRBV12-3/TRBV12-4,few,TRBJ2-7
ASSVWGGGGPYNEQF,TRBV9,few,TRBJ2-1
ASAGYQETQY,TRBV2,few,TRBJ2-5
ASSYSGGGVNSGNTIY,TRBV6-5,-,TRBJ1-3
ASSEAPEREQY,TRBV6-1,-,TRBJ2-7
ASSSGVRETQY,TRBV28,many,TRBJ2-5
ASSQGERGPTGELF,TRBV7-6,-,TRBJ2-2
ASSQLSGTGLDSPLH,TRBV3-1,-,TRBJ1-6
ASSLTVRNSPLH,TRBV3-1,-,TRBJ1-6
ASSPSGRLAGLPYNEQF,TRBV5-1,-,TRBJ2-1
AIRKTGGDEKLF,TRBV10-3,few,TRBJ1-4
ASSQELSSGSYEQY,TRBV4-3,few,TRBJ2-7
SVTTGEGNYGYT,TRBV29-1,-,TRBJ1-2
ASSPVDTGFGYT,TRBV7-8,few,TRBJ1-2
SVGLDTQY,TRBV29-1,-,TRBJ2-3
ATSDPRGNYGYT,TRBV24-1,-,TRBJ1-2
ASGVLGGNTIY,TRBV11-2,few,TRBJ1-3
SARGSRDEQF,TRBV29-1,few,TRBJ2-1
ASSSSSAEAF,TRBV11-2,-,TRBJ1-1
AISGGGGIEQF,TRBV10-3,-,TRBJ2-1
AIRGDGELF,TRBV10-3,few,TRBJ2-2